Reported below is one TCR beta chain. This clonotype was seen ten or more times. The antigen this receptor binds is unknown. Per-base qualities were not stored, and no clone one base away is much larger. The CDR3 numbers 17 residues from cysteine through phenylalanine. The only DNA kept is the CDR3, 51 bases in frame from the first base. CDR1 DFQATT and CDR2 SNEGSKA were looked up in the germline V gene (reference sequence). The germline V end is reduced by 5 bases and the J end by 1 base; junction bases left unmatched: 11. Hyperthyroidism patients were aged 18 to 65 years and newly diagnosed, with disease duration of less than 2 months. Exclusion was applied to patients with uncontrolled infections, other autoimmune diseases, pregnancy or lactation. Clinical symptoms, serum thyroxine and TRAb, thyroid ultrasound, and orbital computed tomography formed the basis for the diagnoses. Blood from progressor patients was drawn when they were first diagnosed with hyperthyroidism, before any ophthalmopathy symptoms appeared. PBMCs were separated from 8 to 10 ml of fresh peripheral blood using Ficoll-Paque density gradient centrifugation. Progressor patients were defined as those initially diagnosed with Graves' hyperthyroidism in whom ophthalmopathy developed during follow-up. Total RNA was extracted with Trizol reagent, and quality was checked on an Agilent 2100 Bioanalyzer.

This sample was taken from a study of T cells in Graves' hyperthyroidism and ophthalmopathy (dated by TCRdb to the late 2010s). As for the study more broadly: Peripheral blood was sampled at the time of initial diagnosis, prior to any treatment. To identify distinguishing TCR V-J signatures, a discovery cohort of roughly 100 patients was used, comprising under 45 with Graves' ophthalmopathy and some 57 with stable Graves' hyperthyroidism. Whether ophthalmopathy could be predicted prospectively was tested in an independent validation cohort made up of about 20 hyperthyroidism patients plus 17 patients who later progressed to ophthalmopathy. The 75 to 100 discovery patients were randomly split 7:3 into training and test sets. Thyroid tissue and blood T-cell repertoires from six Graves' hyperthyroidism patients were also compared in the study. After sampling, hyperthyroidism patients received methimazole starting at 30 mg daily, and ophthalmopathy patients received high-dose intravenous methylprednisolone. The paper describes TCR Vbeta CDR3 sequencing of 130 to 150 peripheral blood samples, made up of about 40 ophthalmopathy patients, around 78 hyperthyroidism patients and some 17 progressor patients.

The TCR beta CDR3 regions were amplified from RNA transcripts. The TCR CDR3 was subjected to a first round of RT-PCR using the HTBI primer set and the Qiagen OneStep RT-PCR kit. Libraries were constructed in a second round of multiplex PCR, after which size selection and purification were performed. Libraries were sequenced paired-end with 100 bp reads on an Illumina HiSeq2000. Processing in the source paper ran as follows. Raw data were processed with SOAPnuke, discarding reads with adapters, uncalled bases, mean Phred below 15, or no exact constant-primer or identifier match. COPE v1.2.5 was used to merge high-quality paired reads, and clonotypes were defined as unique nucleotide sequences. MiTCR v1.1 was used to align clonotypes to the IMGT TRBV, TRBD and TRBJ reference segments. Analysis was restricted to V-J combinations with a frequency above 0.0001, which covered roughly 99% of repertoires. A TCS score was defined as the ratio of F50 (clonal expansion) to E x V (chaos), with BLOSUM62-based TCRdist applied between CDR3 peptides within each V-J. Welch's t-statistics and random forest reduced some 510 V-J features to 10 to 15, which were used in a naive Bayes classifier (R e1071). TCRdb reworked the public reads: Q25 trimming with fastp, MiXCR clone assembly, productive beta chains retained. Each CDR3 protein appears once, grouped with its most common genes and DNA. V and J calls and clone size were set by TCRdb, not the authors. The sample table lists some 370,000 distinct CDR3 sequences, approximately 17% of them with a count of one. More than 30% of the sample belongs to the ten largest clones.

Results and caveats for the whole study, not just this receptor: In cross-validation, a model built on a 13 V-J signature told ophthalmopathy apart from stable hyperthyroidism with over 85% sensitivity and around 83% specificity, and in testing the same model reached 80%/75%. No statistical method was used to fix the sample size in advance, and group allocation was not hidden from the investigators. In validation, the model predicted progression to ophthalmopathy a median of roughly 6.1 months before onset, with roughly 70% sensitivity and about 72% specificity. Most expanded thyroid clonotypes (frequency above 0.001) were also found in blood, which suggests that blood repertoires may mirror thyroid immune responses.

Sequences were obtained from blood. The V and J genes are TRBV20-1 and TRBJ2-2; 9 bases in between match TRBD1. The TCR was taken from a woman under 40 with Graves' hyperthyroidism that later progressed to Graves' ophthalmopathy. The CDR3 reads CSASGTGSNLNTGELFF. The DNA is TGCAGTGCTTCCGGGACAGGGAGCAACTTGAACACCGGGGAGCTGTTTTTT.